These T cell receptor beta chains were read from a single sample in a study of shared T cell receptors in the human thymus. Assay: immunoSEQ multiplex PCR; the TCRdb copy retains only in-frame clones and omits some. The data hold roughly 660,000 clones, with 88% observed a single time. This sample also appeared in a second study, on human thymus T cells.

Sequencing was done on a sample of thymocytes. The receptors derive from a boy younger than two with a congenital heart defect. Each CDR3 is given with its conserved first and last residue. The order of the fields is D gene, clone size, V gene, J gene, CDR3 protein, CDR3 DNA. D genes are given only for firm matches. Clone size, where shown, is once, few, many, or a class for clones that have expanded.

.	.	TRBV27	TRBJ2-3	CASSPPRVGGATDTQYF	TGTGCCAGCAGTCCCCCACGGGTGGGCGGGGCCACAGATACGCAGTATTTT
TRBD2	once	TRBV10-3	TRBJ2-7	CAISGGRTSGRYEQYF	TGTGCCATCAGTGGAGGGAGAACTAGCGGGAGATACGAGCAGTACTTC
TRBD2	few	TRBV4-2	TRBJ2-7	CASSQVYRLAGPYEQYF	TGTGCCAGCAGCCAAGTCTATAGGCTAGCGGGACCATACGAGCAGTACTTC
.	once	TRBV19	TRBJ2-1	CASSIELREWYNEQFF	TGTGCCAGTAGTATAGAGTTGAGGGAGTGGTACAATGAGCAGTTCTTC
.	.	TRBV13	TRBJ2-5	CASSPHGQETQYF	TGTGCCAGCAGCCCCCATGGCCAGGAGACCCAGTACTTC
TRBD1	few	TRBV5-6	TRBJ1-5	CASSRGQGGNQPQHF	TGTGCCAGCAGCCGAGGACAGGGAGGCAATCAGCCCCAGCATTTT
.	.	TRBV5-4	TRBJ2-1	CASSFRRQDYNEQFF	TGTGCCAGCAGCTTCCGAAGACAGGACTACAATGAGCAGTTCTTC
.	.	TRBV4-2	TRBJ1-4	CASSQGGATNEKLFF	TGTGCCAGCAGCCAAGGGGGGGCAACTAATGAAAAACTGTTTTTT
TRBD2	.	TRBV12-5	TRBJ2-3	CASGSSTSGYTDTQYF	TGTGCTAGTGGTTCCTCGACTAGCGGGTACACAGATACGCAGTATTTT
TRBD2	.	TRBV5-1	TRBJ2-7	CASSLVTSGSHEQYF	TGCGCCAGCAGCTTGGTGACTAGCGGGTCCCACGAGCAGTACTTC
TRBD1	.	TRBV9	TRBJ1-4	CASSAGQGYEKLFF	TGTGCCAGCAGCGCAGGACAGGGATATGAAAAACTGTTTTTT
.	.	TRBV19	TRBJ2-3	CASSPQTPPSWGADTQYF	TGTGCCAGTAGTCCCCAAACCCCCCCCAGCTGGGGCGCAGATACGCAGTATTTT
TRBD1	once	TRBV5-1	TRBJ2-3	CASNRPRGPADTQYF	TGCGCCAGCAACCGCCCCAGGGGGCCAGCAGATACGCAGTATTTT
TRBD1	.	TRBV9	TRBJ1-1	CASSNGQGANTEAFF	TGTGCCAGCAGCAACGGACAGGGGGCGAACACTGAAGCTTTCTTT
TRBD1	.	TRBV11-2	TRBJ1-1	CASSWGPQGLNTEAFF	TGTGCCAGCAGCTGGGGGCCACAGGGGCTCAACACTGAAGCTTTCTTT
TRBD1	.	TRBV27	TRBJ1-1	CASSGGLEGAGEAFF	TGTGCCAGCAGCGGTGGGTTGGAGGGGGCGGGTGAAGCTTTCTTT
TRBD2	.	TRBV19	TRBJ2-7	CANMSGTGSTYEQYF	TGTGCCAATATGAGCGGGACGGGGTCCACCTACGAGCAGTACTTC
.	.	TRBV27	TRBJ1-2	CASSLSWAGGRGYTF	TGTGCCAGCAGTTTATCGTGGGCTGGGGGCCGTGGCTACACCTTC
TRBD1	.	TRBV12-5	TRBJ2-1	CASGDRGHNYNEQFF	TGTGCTAGTGGGGACAGGGGGCATAACTACAATGAGCAGTTCTTC
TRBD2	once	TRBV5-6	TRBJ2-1	CASSLETSGRNEQFF	TGTGCCAGCAGTCTGGAAACTAGCGGGAGAAACGAGCAGTTCTTC
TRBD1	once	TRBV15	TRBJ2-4	CATSRGEGARAKNIQYF	TGTGCCACCAGCAGAGGTGAGGGGGCCAGAGCCAAAAACATTCAGTACTTC
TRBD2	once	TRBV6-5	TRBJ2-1	CASSSKREEYNEQFF	TGTGCCAGCAGCTCCAAGCGGGAGGAATACAATGAGCAGTTCTTC
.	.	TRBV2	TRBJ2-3	CASRPIPSLGPSTDTQYF	TGTGCCAGCAGGCCCATCCCCTCACTAGGGCCTAGCACAGATACGCAGTATTTT
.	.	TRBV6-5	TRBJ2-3	CASSYEGAGTDTQYF	TGTGCCAGCAGTTACGAAGGAGCGGGCACAGATACGCAGTATTTT
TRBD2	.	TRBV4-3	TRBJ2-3	CASSTRTSGSTDTQYF	TGCGCCAGCAGCACCAGGACTAGCGGTAGCACAGATACGCAGTATTTT
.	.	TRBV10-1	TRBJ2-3	CASKGEKEDTQYF	TGCGCCAGCAAGGGGGAGAAGGAAGATACGCAGTATTTT
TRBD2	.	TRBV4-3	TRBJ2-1	CASSRSRRGGLDNEQFF	TGCGCCAGCAGCCGTTCCCGTCGGGGGGGTCTCGACAATGAGCAGTTCTTC
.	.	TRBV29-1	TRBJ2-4	CSVEQAAKNIQYF	TGCAGCGTTGAACAGGCCGCCAAAAACATTCAGTACTTC
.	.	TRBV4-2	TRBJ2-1	CASSQEEPAYNEQFF	TGTGCCAGCAGCCAAGAGGAGCCCGCTTACAATGAGCAGTTCTTC
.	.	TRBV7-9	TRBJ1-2	CASSLNGVPFYGYTF	TGTGCCAGCAGCTTAAACGGAGTTCCTTTCTATGGCTACACCTTC
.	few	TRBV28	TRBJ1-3	CASSRSPGTGNTIYF	TGTGCCAGCAGCCGGAGCCCAGGGACTGGAAACACCATATATTTT
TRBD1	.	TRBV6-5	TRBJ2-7	CASRGTEGYEQYF	TGTGCCAGCAGAGGGACAGAGGGCTACGAGCAGTACTTC
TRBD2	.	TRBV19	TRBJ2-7	CASSILAGAHEQYF	TGTGCCAGTAGTATTCTAGCGGGAGCTCACGAGCAGTACTTC
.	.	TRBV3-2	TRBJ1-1	CRGTEAFF	TGCCGGGGAACTGAAGCTTTCTTT
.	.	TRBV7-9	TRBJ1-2	CASSLVKGEKFYGYTF	TGTGCCAGCAGCTTAGTCAAGGGGGAGAAGTTCTATGGCTACACCTTC
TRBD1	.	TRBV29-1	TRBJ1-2	CSVEFGTGGSPYGYTF	TGCAGCGTTGAATTCGGGACAGGGGGCTCCCCCTATGGCTACACCTTC
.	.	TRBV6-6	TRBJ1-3	CASSYLTASGNTIYF	TGTGCCAGCAGTTATCTAACAGCCTCTGGAAACACCATATATTTT
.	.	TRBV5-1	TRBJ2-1	CASTPTSCHEQFF	TGCGCCAGCACCCCGACTTCGTGCCATGAGCAGTTCTTC
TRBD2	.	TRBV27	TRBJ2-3	CASSTPGTRLAGGTYTQYF	TGTGCCAGCAGTACCCCAGGGACTCGACTAGCGGGGGGCACGTATACGCAGTATTTT
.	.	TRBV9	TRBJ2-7	CASSAVGTPYEQYF	TGTGCCAGCAGCGCCGTGGGGACTCCATACGAGCAGTACTTC
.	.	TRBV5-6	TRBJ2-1	CASSLREGGNEQFF	TGTGCCAGCAGCTTGAGGGAGGGGGGCAATGAGCAGTTCTTC
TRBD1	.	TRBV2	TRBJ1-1	CASTFPGQGPCAFF	TGTGCCAGCACCTTCCCGGGACAGGGCCCTTGTGCTTTCTTT
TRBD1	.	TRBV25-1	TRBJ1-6	CASSDLGQGSYNSPLHF	TGTGCCAGCAGTGACCTCGGACAGGGATCCTATAATTCACCCCTCCACTTT
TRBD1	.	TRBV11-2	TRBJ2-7	CASSSITGGPGEQYF	TGTGCCAGCAGCTCCATTACAGGGGGCCCCGGCGAGCAGTACTTC
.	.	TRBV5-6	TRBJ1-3	CASSCLVGVASGNTIYF	TGTGCCAGCAGCTGTCTTGTGGGAGTCGCCTCTGGAAACACCATATATTTT
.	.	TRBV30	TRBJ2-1	CAWSDARPNNEQFF	TGTGCCTGGAGTGACGCCCGCCCTAACAATGAGCAGTTCTTC
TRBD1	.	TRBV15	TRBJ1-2	CATSRDVGTGNYGYTF	TGTGCCACCAGCAGAGATGTCGGGACAGGGAACTATGGCTACACCTTC
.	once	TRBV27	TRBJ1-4	CASSLGDRPGYEKLFF	TGTGCCAGCAGTTTAGGCGACAGGCCGGGTTATGAAAAACTGTTTTTT
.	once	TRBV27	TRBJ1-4	CASSTAPGSTNEKLFF	TGTGCCAGCAGCACCGCTCCAGGTTCAACTAATGAAAAACTGTTTTTT
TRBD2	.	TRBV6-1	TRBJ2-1	CASSDSGGGNEQFF	TGTGCCAGCAGTGATTCAGGCGGGGGCAATGAGCAGTTCTTC
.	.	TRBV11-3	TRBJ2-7	CASSSGQSSYEQYF	TGTGCCAGCAGCTCTGGACAGAGCTCCTACGAGCAGTACTTC